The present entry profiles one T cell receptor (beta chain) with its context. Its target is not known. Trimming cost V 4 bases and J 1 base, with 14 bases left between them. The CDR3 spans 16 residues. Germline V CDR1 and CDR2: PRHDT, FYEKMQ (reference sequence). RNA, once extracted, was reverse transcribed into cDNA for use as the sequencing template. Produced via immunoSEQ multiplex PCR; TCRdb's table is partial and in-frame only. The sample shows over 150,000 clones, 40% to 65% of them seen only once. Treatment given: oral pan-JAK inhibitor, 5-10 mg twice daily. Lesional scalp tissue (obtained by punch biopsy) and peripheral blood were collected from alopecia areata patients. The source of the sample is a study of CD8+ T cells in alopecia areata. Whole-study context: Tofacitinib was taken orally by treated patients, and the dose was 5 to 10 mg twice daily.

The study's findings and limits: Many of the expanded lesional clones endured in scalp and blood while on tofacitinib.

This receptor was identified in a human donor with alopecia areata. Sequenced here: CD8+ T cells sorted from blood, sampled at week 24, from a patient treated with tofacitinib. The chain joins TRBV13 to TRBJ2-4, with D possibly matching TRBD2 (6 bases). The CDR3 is CASSSRAGIAKNIQYF. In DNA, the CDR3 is TGTGCCAGCAGCTCCAGGGCGGGGATTGCCAAAAACATTCAGTACTTC.